This T cell receptor (beta chain) was recorded in a study of T cell changes during pregnancy in multiple sclerosis. Deletions cut 2 bases from V and 5 bases from J, with 6 bases between. The CDR3 totals 11 residues. Germline-derived CDR1 and CDR2 are DFQATT and SNEGSKA (reference sequence). The data were produced by immunoSEQ multiplex PCR, yet TCRdb's version contains in-frame clones alone and is incomplete. The profile shows 75,000 to 95,000 clones, 92% of them singletons. The sequenced sample was peripheral blood, obtained after pregnancy. The receptor's source is a female donor with multiple sclerosis, enrolled in a pregnancy study. The V call is TRBV20-1, the J call TRBJ1-2; D unclear. The chain's CDR3 is CSARSVYGYTF. The CDR3 DNA reads TGCAGTGCTAGATCGGTATATGGCTACACCTTC.